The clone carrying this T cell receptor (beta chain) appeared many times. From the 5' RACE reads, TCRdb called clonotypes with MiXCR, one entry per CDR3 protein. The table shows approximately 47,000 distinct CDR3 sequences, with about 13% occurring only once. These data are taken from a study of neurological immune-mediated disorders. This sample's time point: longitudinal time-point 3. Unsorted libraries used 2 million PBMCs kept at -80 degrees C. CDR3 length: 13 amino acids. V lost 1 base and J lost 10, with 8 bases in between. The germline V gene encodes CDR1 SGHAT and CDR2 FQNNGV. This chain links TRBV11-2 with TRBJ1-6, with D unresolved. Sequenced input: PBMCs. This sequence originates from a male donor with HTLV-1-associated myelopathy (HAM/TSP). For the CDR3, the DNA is TGTGCCAGCAGCTTAGGGGAAGGGTCACCCCTCCACTTT. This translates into CASSLGEGSPLHF.